This T cell receptor (beta chain) derives from a study of blood T cell repertoires in COVID-19. Whole-study context: Collection of acute and convalescent COVID-19 samples took place in the United States, Italy and Spain. Sources were T cells, B-cell-depleted T cells, or PBMCs; the material itself was cDNA or gDNA.

In the authors' methods: Reference gene primer amplification gave nucleated cell count estimates. The table came from immunoSEQ multiplex PCR; TCRdb's copy has only in-frame clones and leaves some out. The DNA gave D and trimming, while V, J and clone size come from that table. The repertoire holds approximately 190,000 clones, roughly 80% seen once, with 6.9% in the top ten. V lost 0 bases and J lost 7, with 13 bases in between. Germline CDR1 and CDR2: GTSNPN and SVGIG (reference sequence). There are 14 residues in the CDR3. The sequencing input was peripheral blood. The V gene is TRBV30, the J gene TRBJ1-5; D unresolved. The sequence derives from a man aged 60 to 69 with acute or convalescent COVID-19. The CDR3 protein is CAWSVLGSPQPQHF. CDR3 bases: TGTGCCTGGAGTGTACTAGGGAGTCCCCAGCCCCAGCATTTT. The whole variable domain, filled in from reference TRBV30 and TRBJ1-5, reads SQTIHQWPATLVQPVGSPLSLECTVEGTSNPNLYWYRQAAGRGLQLLFYSVGIGQISSEVPQNLSASRPQDRQFILSSKKLLLSDSGFYLCAWSVLGSPQPQHFGDGTRLSIL.